The rows below give T cell receptor beta chains drawn from one sample of a study of T cell repertoires in cytomegalovirus infection. TCRdb called the reads again in MiXCR, with one record for every CDR3 protein. This sample has roughly 230,000 distinct CDR3 sequences, with roughly 20% found just once. Sequenced input: CD8+ T cells from PBMCs. All receptors derive from a human donor in good health (CMV status not recorded). Some clones in this sample may be carry-over from other donors' samples. The CDR3 runs from the conserved cysteine through the conserved F or W. A D gene is named only where the DNA matches it firmly. The size entry is marked missing in some rows and otherwise reads once, few, many or a size class.

>.|TRBV11-2|TRBD2|TRBJ2-3
CASSLSGGGPIDTQYF
TGTGCCAGCAGCTTATCCGGCGGGGGTCCCATAGATACGCAGTATTTT
>.|TRBV12-3/TRBV12-4|TRBD2|TRBJ2-2
CASSYLGLAGELFF
TGTGCCAGCAGTTACCTCGGACTAGCGGGAGAGCTGTTTTTT
>many|TRBV13|TRBD2|TRBJ2-3
CASSTRLASPDTQYF
TGTGCCAGCAGCACCCGACTAGCAAGTCCAGATACGCAGTATTTT
>.|TRBV20-1|TRBD2|TRBJ2-1
CSARTPAVAGGPSSYNEQFF
TGCAGTGCTAGAACCCCGGCTGTAGCGGGGGGCCCGAGCTCCTACAATGAGCAGTTCTTC
>few|TRBV20-1|.|TRBJ2-1
CSARGDPTHKKYNEQFF
TGCAGTGCTAGGGGCGACCCAACCCACAAAAAATACAATGAGCAGTTCTTC
>few|TRBV5-5|TRBD2|TRBJ2-1
CASSLSLAGVHNEQFF
TGTGCCAGCAGCTTGTCCCTAGCGGGGGTGCACAATGAGCAGTTCTTC
>few|TRBV28|.|TRBJ2-7
CASSPSGHHEQYF
TGTGCCAGCAGTCCCTCGGGACACCACGAGCAGTACTTC
>few|TRBV20-1|.|TRBJ1-1
CSAREGGPRGLNTEAFF
TGCAGTGCTAGAGAGGGGGGGCCCCGAGGCCTGAACACTGAAGCTTTCTTT
>.|TRBV29-1|.|TRBJ1-2
CSVVSPETNYGYTF
TGCAGCGTTGTTAGCCCGGAAACTAACTATGGCTACACCTTC
>few|TRBV20-1|.|TRBJ2-7
CSAKSRRSSYEQYF
TGCAGTGCTAAATCGCGGCGATCCTCCTACGAGCAGTACTTC
>.|TRBV2|.|TRBJ2-7
CASSEMAVRPYEQYF
TGTGCCAGCAGTGAGATGGCAGTGCGCCCCTACGAGCAGTACTTC
>.|TRBV3-1|TRBD2|TRBJ2-1
CASSHVAGGRGEQFF
TGTGCCAGCAGCCATGTAGCGGGGGGCCGCGGTGAGCAGTTCTTC
>.|TRBV25-1|TRBD1|TRBJ1-1
CASSVKTGPTTEAFF
TGTGCCAGCAGTGTCAAGACAGGGCCCACCACTGAAGCTTTCTTT
>few|TRBV27|.|TRBJ2-3
CASSRGVAFEAQYF
TGTGCCAGCAGTCGGGGCGTGGCGTTCGAGGCGCAGTATTTT
>.|TRBV7-9|.|TRBJ1-4
CASSILRQAATNEKLFF
TGTGCCAGCAGCATACTTCGGCAAGCCGCAACTAATGAAAAACTGTTTTTT
>many|TRBV28|.|TRBJ2-1
CASSLGAGPYNEQFF
TGTGCCAGCAGCTTAGGGGCGGGGCCCTACAATGAGCAGTTCTTC
>once|TRBV20-1|TRBD1|TRBJ2-1
CMTGTGDYNEQFF
TGCATGACCGGGACAGGGGACTACAATGAGCAGTTCTTC
>many|TRBV11-2|.|TRBJ2-1
CASSRPGQISSYNEQFF
TGTGCCAGCAGCCGTCCGGGGCAAATTAGCTCCTACAATGAGCAGTTCTTC
>.|TRBV28|TRBD2|TRBJ2-7
CASSPLTSGGAYEQYF
TGTGCCAGCAGTCCACTGACTAGCGGGGGGGCTTACGAGCAGTACTTC
>.|TRBV27|.|TRBJ2-3
CASSLYGGGSTDTQYF
TGTGCCAGCAGTTTGTACGGTGGGGGTAGCACAGATACGCAGTATTTT
>.|TRBV2|.|TRBJ2-1
CASSGAKGSNEQFF
TGTGCCAGCAGCGGGGCCAAGGGGAGCAATGAGCAGTTCTTC
>.|TRBV2|TRBD1|TRBJ2-7
CDTHGQGYEQYF
TGTGACACCCACGGACAGGGGTACGAGCAGTACTTC
>.|TRBV5-6|.|TRBJ2-1
CASSLIIQHEQFF
TGTGCCAGCAGCTTGATTATCCAGCATGAGCAGTTCTTC
>few|TRBV7-6|.|TRBJ2-1
CASRGGHAKFF
TGTGCCAGCAGAGGAGGGCATGCGAAGTTCTTC
>many|TRBV24-1|.|TRBJ1-5
CATSDSRFSSNQPQHF
TGTGCCACCAGTGATTCGAGGTTCAGTAGCAATCAGCCCCAGCATTTT
>.|TRBV12-3/TRBV12-4|.|TRBJ2-3
CASSVGGDTQYF
TGTGCCAGCAGTGTGGGCGGAGATACGCAGTATTTT
>.|TRBV29-1|.|TRBJ1-2
CSVGGGSNGYTF
TGCAGCGTTGGAGGAGGGTCTAATGGCTACACCTTC
>.|TRBV12-3/TRBV12-4|.|TRBJ1-5
CASRQGGSNQPQHF
TGTGCCAGCAGACAAGGGGGGAGCAATCAGCCCCAGCATTTT
>.|TRBV3-1|.|TRBJ1-1
CASSPPGKTEAFF
TGTGCCAGCAGCCCACCCGGGAAAACTGAAGCTTTCTTT
>few|TRBV6-6|.|TRBJ2-7
CASSSGDWAYEQYF
TGTGCCAGCAGTTCGGGGGATTGGGCCTACGAGCAGTACTTC
>many|TRBV30|TRBD1|TRBJ1-1
CAWGPTGGAGVTEAFF
TGTGCCTGGGGTCCCACAGGGGGCGCGGGGGTCACTGAAGCTTTCTTT
>many|TRBV7-2|.|TRBJ1-1
CASSLAHTEAFF
TGTGCCAGCAGCTTAGCACACACTGAAGCTTTCTTT
>many|TRBV7-2|.|TRBJ2-5
CASSLGPRGETQYF
TGTGCCAGCAGCTTAGGCCCGAGGGGAGAGACCCAGTACTTC
>.|TRBV4-2|.|TRBJ1-2
CASSQDGGSYTF
TGTGCCAGCAGCCAAGATGGGGGTTCGTATACCTTC